A single sample is the source of the 5 T cell receptor beta chains below, sequenced in a study of T cells expressing NK-cell markers. TCRdb reprocessed the 5' RACE reads and reports one entry per CDR3 protein, with no DNA. In total, the table holds some 500,000 distinct CDR3 sequences. The sequenced sample was blood T cells: a sorted CD56 or NKG2C T cell subset, CD4+ or CD8+ T cells, or bulk PBMC T cells (not recorded which). The receptors derive from a woman aged 45-65 years in good health.

The chain carries TRBV11-2 and TRBJ2-7; the TCRdb call, TRBD2, lacks DNA for checking. Germline V lookup: CDR1 SGHAT, CDR2 FQNNGV. CDR3 size: 18 residues. The CDR3 region is CASSLLNRLAGGPYEQYF.

This chain links TRBV12-3 or TRBV12-4 with TRBJ1-2; absent DNA, TCRdb's TRBD1 call cannot be checked. This CDR3 spans 14 amino acids. CDR3 amino acids: CASSLVMSESGYTF.

The chain joins TRBV20-1 to TRBJ2-3; TCRdb picks TRBD1, but there is no DNA to check that call. This CDR3 has 15 amino acids. Germline assignment: CDR1 DFQATT and CDR2 SNEGSKA (reference sequence). The CDR3 region is CSAERTDVSTDTQYF.

V and J are TRBV6-1 and TRBJ2-5; the TCRdb call, TRBD2, lacks DNA for checking. CDR3 length: 17 residues. Germline assignment: CDR1 MNHNS and CDR2 SASEGT. The CDR3: CASSTHPRVAGAETQYF.

J is TRBJ2-7 and V is TRBV19; TCRdb indicates TRBD1, and absent DNA this call remains unverified. The CDR3 extends over 14 amino acids. Germline CDR1 reads LNHDA; CDR2 reads SQIVND (reference sequence). CDR3 amino acids: CASSRMGGRGEQYF.